The 11 T cell receptor beta chains below all came from one sample that was sequenced in a study of T cell changes during pregnancy in multiple sclerosis. Sequenced by immunoSEQ multiplex PCR; TCRdb stores in-frame clones only, minus some. The data show roughly 72,000 clones, with 94% seen just once and more than 0.12% held by the top ten. The material was CD4+ T cells from peripheral blood mononuclear cells, obtained after pregnancy. The receptors shown here come from a female donor with multiple sclerosis, enrolled in a pregnancy study.

The chain links TRBV7-6 to TRBJ2-5; the match to TRBD2 covers 8 bases. This CDR3 region has 13 residues. Germline V CDR1 and CDR2: SGHVS, FNYEAQ. J lost 4 bases, V lost 6 bases, and 4 bases had no gene match. In DNA form, the CDR3 reads TGTGCCAGCAGGCCGGGAGGGGGAGAGACCCAGTACTTC. Translated: CASRPGGGETQYF.

The chain links TRBV5-1 to TRBJ2-7; possible D gene TRBD2, 5 bases. The CDR3 covers 16 residues. V lost 5 bases to trimming and J lost 3 bases, with 21 bases between them. CDR1 and CDR2 from the germline V gene are SGHRS and YFSETQ. DNA for the CDR3: TGCGCCAGCAGGGAGGCGAGCGTGGATTTATTCTACGAGCAGTACTTC. It specifies CASREASVDLFYEQYF.

This sequence joins TRBV28 and TRBJ2-1; D possibly corresponds to TRBD2 (6 bases). V lost 3 bases to trimming and J lost 0 bases, with 9 bases between them. In germline, CDR1 is MDHEN, CDR2 SYDVKM. The CDR3 covers 15 residues. CDR3 sequence: CASSLGGPSYNEQFF. The CDR3 DNA follows: TGTGCCAGCAGTTTGGGGGGTCCCTCCTACAATGAGCAGTTCTTC. Using reference TRBV28 and TRBJ2-1 for the parts outside the CDR3, the full variable domain is DVKVTQSSRYLVKRTGEKVFLECVQDMDHENMFWYRQDPGLGLRLIYFSYDVKMKEKGDIPEGYSVSREKKERFSLILESASTNQTSMYLCASSLGGPSYNEQFFGPGTRLTVL.

The V call is TRBV5-6, the J call TRBJ2-1; D is undetermined. V was cut by 0 bases and J by 5 bases, with 3 bases left in between. Germline V lookup: CDR1 SGHDT, CDR2 YYEEEE. This CDR3 spans 12 amino acids. The CDR3 region is CASSLANNEQFF. The CDR3, as DNA: TGTGCCAGCAGCTTGGCCAACAATGAGCAGTTCTTC. Variable domain in full (rest from reference TRBV5-6 and TRBJ2-1): DAGVTQSPTHLIKTRGQQVTLRCSPKSGHDTVSWYQQALGQGPQFIFQYYEEEERQRGNFPDRFSGHQFPNYSSELNVNALLLGDSALYLCASSLANNEQFFGPGTRLTVL.

This rearrangement joins TRBV7-9 to TRBJ1-3; D might be TRBD1 (5 bases). Germline V CDR1 and CDR2: SEHNR, FQNEAQ (reference sequence). V lost 5 bases and J lost 2, with 10 bases in between. The CDR3 is 14 amino acids. The CDR3 reads CASSPSGAGNTIYF. CDR3 coding DNA: TGTGCCAGCAGCCCCTCGGGGGCTGGAAACACCATATATTTT.

This chain uses TRBV5-1 with TRBJ2-5; 11 bases agree with TRBD2. Trimming cost V 1 base and J 2 bases; bases outside gene matches: 10. The CDR3 extends over 18 amino acids. Looked up from germline, CDR1 is SGHRS and CDR2 is YFSETQ. CDR3 protein: CASSLISGTSGFQETQYF. The CDR3 DNA reads as TGCGCCAGCAGCTTGATAAGCGGGACTAGCGGATTTCAAGAGACCCAGTACTTC.

As concerns this clone: Sequence at one end of the junction differs from germline and may be a read error. The chain links TRBV14 to TRBJ2-7, with 7 bases aligning to TRBD1. This CDR3 region has 16 residues. CDR1 and CDR2 from the germline V gene are SGHDN and FVKESK. The CDR3 DNA is TGTGCCAGCAGCCAAGTAAGGGGGCGAGTCTCCTCCGAGCAGTACTTC. Protein product: CASSQVRGRVSSEQYF.

The chain has TRBV18 and TRBJ1-4, with a weak D call TRBD1 (6 bases). CDR3 length: 15 residues. CDR1 KGHSH and CDR2 LQKENI come from the germline V gene. Trimming took off 3 bases at V and 2 bases at J, with 10 bases between the two ends. The CDR3 sequence: CASSPGQFTNEKLFF. Here the CDR3 DNA reads TGTGCCAGCTCACCCGGACAGTTCACTAATGAAAAACTGTTTTTT.

The chain is built from TRBV9 and TRBJ2-3; 7 bases match TRBD1. The trim removed 0 bases at V and 1 base at J, leaving 2 bases unmatched. CDR3 length equals 15 residues. Germline V lookup: CDR1 SGDLS, CDR2 YYNGEE. The CDR3 DNA is TGTGCCAGCAGCGTAGAGGGGGCACGCACAGATACGCAGTATTTT. Protein product: CASSVEGARTDTQYF.

The V call is TRBV11-3, the J call TRBJ2-2; 9 nucleotides align to TRBD1. V shed 4 bases, J shed 3 bases, and the junction held 9 bases outside the gene matches. The CDR3 runs to 17 residues. The V gene's germline CDR1 is SGHNT and CDR2 YENEEA. The CDR3 sequence is CASSYSLGQGYTGELFF. The CDR3 nucleotides read TGTGCCAGCAGCTACAGCCTGGGACAGGGATACACCGGGGAGCTGTTTTTT. The whole variable domain, filled in from reference TRBV11-3 and TRBJ2-2, reads EAGVVQSPRYKIIEKKQPVAFWCNPISGHNTLYWYLQNLGQGPELLIRYENEEAVDDSQLPKDRFSAERLKGVDSTLKIQPAELGDSAVYLCASSYSLGQGYTGELFFGEGSRLTVL.

This chain joins TRBV18 and TRBJ2-2; 14 bases are shared with TRBD2. Germline V gives CDR1 KGHSH, CDR2 LQKENI. This CDR3 has 22 amino acids. The V gene end was trimmed by 2 bases and the J gene end by 6 bases; junction bases not matched to a gene: 20. CDR3 loop: CASSPRGLFEAGTSGRPGELFF. The CDR3 DNA sequence: TGTGCCAGCTCACCAAGGGGCCTTTTCGAGGCCGGGACTAGCGGGAGACCCGGGGAGCTGTTTTTT.